The present T cell receptor beta chain was sequenced within a study of spatial heterogeneity in lung cancer. In the study overall: Sequences of the beta chain were consistently detected in greater numbers than alpha-chain sequences. On average, each unique TCR and UMI combination appeared more than ten times in raw reads.

This clonotype was seen a handful of times. Time point in this sample: sample taken at primary tumor resection. Unsorted whole RNA of tumor, nontumor lung or frozen PBMC was sequenced. Samples were donated by 72 untreated early-stage non-small cell lung cancer patients. A single record per CDR3 protein comes from TCRdb applying MiXCR to the 5' RACE reads. The data hold about 92,000 distinct CDR3 sequences, with about an eighth observed a single time. Trimming stripped 0 bases from V and 9 bases from J, with 11 bases between. Germline lookup yields CDR1 LGHDT and CDR2 YNNKEL (reference sequence). This CDR3 comprises 13 residues.

The chain links TRBV3-1 to TRBJ1-1; unclear D gene. This receptor was taken from a male donor with early-stage non-small cell lung cancer. Sequencing used PBMCs, obtained at surgery. The CDR3 is CASSQERLGKAFF. The CDR3 bases are TGTGCCAGCAGCCAAGAACGGTTAGGTAAAGCTTTCTTT. The full variable domain, in which reference TRBV3-1 and TRBJ1-1 provide the parts outside the CDR3, is DTAVSQTPKYLVTQMGNDKSIKCEQNLGHDTMYWYKQDSKKFLKIMFSYNNKELIINETVPNRFSPKSPDKAHLNLHINSLELGDSAVYFCASSQERLGKAFFGQGTRLTVV.